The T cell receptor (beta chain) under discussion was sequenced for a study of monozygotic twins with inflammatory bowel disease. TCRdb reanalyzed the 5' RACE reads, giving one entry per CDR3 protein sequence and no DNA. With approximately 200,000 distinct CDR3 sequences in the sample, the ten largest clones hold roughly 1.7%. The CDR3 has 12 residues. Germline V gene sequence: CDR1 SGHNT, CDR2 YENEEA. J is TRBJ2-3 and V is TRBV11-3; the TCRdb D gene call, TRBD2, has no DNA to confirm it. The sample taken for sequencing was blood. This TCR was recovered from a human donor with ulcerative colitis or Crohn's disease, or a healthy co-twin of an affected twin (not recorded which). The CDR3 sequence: CASSVRADTQYF.